These T cell receptor beta chains were read from a single sample in a study of cytomegalovirus exposure and HLA in healthy donors. Sequencing used immunoSEQ multiplex PCR; TCRdb keeps in-frame clones, though not all of them. The table lists 170,000 or so clones, 86% of them singletons. Material: PBMCs. The receptor source for this set is a woman aged 18-29 years in good health and CMV-seronegative. The CDR3 runs from the conserved cysteine through the conserved F or W. Each record gives: J gene, D gene, V gene, CDR3 DNA, CDR3 protein. A D gene is named only where the DNA matches it firmly.

TRBJ1-2 TRBD1 TRBV10-3 TGTGCCATCAGTGAGTCAGCAGGGGGCTATGGCTACACCTTC CAISESAGGYGYTF
TRBJ1-4 . TRBV7-2 TGTGCCAGCAGCCAGCGTCGGACAGATGAAAAACTGTTTTTT CASSQRRTDEKLFF
TRBJ2-3 . TRBV30 TGTGCCTGGAGTGTAGGGGGGGCAGATACGCAGTATTTT CAWSVGGADTQYF
TRBJ2-5 . TRBV9 TGTGCCAGCAGCGTAGAAGGGGCAGCACAAGAGACCCAGTACTTC CASSVEGAAQETQYF
TRBJ1-2 . TRBV28 TGTGCCAGCAGTTTATCGTCCGCAGGGATACTTGGCTACACCTTC CASSLSSAGILGYTF
TRBJ1-1 TRBD1 TRBV19 TGTGCCAGTAGACAAAGGGGGCGGACTGAAGCTTTCTTT CASRQRGRTEAFF
TRBJ2-1 . TRBV5-6 TGTGCCAGCAGCTTGGATGCTAGCGTATGGGATGAGCAGTTCTTC CASSLDASVWDEQFF
TRBJ2-2 . TRBV10-3 TGTGCCATCAGTGAGAAACAGGGAAGATACACCGGGGAGCTGTTTTTT CAISEKQGRYTGELFF
TRBJ2-1 TRBD2 TRBV18 TGTGCCAGCTCACCGCGCCCAGCGGGAGGGAATGAGCAGTTCTTC CASSPRPAGGNEQFF
TRBJ1-1 TRBD1 TRBV5-1 TGCGCCAGCAGCGACGCCGACAGGGCGTCGGCTGAAGCTTTCTTT CASSDADRASAEAFF
TRBJ1-5 . TRBV23-1 TGCGCCAGCAGTCAATCGGGCCCGCAGACCCCCCACAATCAGCCCCAGCATTTT CASSQSGPQTPHNQPQHF
TRBJ2-1 . TRBV28 TGTGCCAGCAGTCCCAGGGATGGGCAGTTCTTC CASSPRDGQFF
TRBJ1-1 TRBD1 TRBV28 TGTGCCAGCACCTCCCTGGGGACAGGGTTAACTGAAGCTTTCTTT CASTSLGTGLTEAFF
TRBJ1-5 TRBD1 TRBV27 TGTGCCAGCTCTTACGGGCCGGGACAGGGGCAACCAAGGCCCCAGCATTTT CASSYGPGQGQPRPQHF
TRBJ2-3 TRBD2 TRBV5-1 TGCGCCAGCAGCTCTACACCGGGACTAGCGGGGGGCCCAGATACGCAGTATTTT CASSSTPGLAGGPDTQYF
TRBJ2-3 . TRBV6-1 TGTGCCAGCAGTGAGACGGCAGGTACGCAGTATTTT CASSETAGTQYF